This TCR beta chain was captured by sequencing in a study of T cell responses to AZD1222 COVID-19 vaccine (dated by TCRdb to the early 2020s). With regard to the full study: AZD1222 recipients given second doses at about 4 weeks or at about 12 weeks were pooled, since spike-specific TCR depth and breadth were not found to differ between the two schedules. TCR sequencing covered fewer than 250 trial participants: 200 to 210 given two doses of AZD1222 and about 26 given two doses of MenACWY control vaccine. Trial participants were enrolled into age subgroups of 18-55, 56-69 and 70-plus years, which contained approximately 150, 28 and 58 TCR-sequenced participants, respectively. Broad study findings and their caveats: Most participants were white British and females outnumbered males, and the authors suggested that clonal diversity may have been underestimated. After two AZD1222 doses, spike-specific TCR breadth and depth were significantly higher than at day 0 and than in MenACWY recipients. The 56-69-year group was small, and its depth increase did not reach significance, likely because of low power. Conclusions about previously exposed vaccinees were limited because only a handful of AZD1222 recipients were SARS-CoV-2 seropositive at baseline. Because no day 14 peak-response samples were available, repertoires were characterized only after the peak T cell response. Reportedly, almost half of the unique spike-specific TCRs recognized epitopes lying outside the regions that are mutated in the B.1.351 and B.1.1.7 variants. The vaccine-associated CD4 TCRs covered the entire spike protein, and the dominant responses fell in regions 160-218 and 743-854.

Trimming removed 0 bases from V and 7 bases from J, leaving 7 bases between the germline ends. CDR1 and CDR2, looked up from the germline V gene, are LGHNA and YNFKEQ. From the cysteine up to the phenylalanine, the CDR3 has a length of 14 residues. The retained sequence is limited to the CDR3, 42 bases, with the frame set at the first base. The CDR3 regions of human TCRbeta chains were analyzed by immunosequencing. The study's processing was this. Repertoire TCRs were checked for matches against a reference library of SARS-CoV-2-specific TCRs that had been generated using the MIRA antigen-specificity platform. Breadth was defined as the fraction of unique TCRs that were SARS-CoV-2-associated. Depth was defined as the fraction of total T cells that were SARS-CoV-2-associated. Using the MIRA data, each spike-specific TCR was mapped to the spike region that the TCR reacts to and placed in a CD4 or CD8 class. Log10-transformed breadth and depth values were compared by one-way ANOVA with Sidak's multiple comparisons tests. Entries here come from immuneACCESS through TCRdb and include only in-frame sequences with V and J called. Some clones fail to appear in such tables; in the studies checked, an unresolved V gene covers under half of the shortfall, and the cause of the remainder is unknown. V and J calls and clone size are as listed in that table; D and trimming were resolved from the DNA. This sample gives about 160,000 clones in total; more than 80% of them show up just once. The top ten constitute approximately 6.9% of the sample.

Interpreted using the paper, the time point label stands for: baseline before first vaccination. Samples from vaccinated people were obtained from the UK trials COV001 and COV002, which included a single-blind randomized controlled phase 2/3 trial of AZD1222 (ChAdOx1 nCoV-19) in healthy adults. For TCRbeta chain sequencing, PBMC samples were collected from trial participants at day 0 and at day 28 after the second dose. About this clone itself: Its antigen is still unknown. It has no much larger one-base neighbor in the sample; base qualities were not kept.

This TCR derives from an adult in good health. Recombination joined TRBV4-2 with TRBJ1-6, with the D gene uncertain. This specimen was peripheral blood, taken on day 0 of AZD1222 vaccination. CDR3 sequence: CASSQDTENSPLHF. The DNA sequence is given as TGTGCCAGCAGCCAAGATACGGAGAATTCACCCCTCCACTTT.